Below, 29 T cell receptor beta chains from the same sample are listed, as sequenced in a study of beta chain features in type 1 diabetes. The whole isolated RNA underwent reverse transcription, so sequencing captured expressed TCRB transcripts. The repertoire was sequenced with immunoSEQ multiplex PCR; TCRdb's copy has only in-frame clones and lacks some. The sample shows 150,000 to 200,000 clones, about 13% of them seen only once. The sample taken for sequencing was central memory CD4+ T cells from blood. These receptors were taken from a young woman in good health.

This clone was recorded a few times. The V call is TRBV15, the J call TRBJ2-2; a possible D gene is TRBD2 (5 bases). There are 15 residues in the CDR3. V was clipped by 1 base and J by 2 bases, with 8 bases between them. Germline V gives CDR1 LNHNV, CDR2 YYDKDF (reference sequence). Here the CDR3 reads CATSRGAGNTGELFF. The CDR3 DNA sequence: TGTGCCACCAGCAGAGGGGCGGGTAACACCGGGGAGCTGTTTTTT.

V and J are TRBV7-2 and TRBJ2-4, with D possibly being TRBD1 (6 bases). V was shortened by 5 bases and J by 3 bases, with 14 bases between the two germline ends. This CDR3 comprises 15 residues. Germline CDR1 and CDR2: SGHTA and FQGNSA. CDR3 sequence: CASSPIGQFKNIQYF. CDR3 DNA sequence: TGTGCCAGCAGCCCGATCGGACAGTTCAAAAACATTCAGTACTTC.

The CDR3 reads CAISKAGGGKDHEQYF. CDR3 in DNA: TGTGCCATCAGTAAGGCAGGGGGTGGAAAGGATCACGAGCAGTACTTC. The rearrangement joins TRBV10-3 to TRBJ2-7; 7 nucleotides line up with TRBD1. This CDR3 is 16 amino acids long. CDR1 is ENHRY and CDR2 is SYGVKD in the germline V gene. The trim removed 5 bases at V and 5 bases at J, leaving 15 bases unmatched.

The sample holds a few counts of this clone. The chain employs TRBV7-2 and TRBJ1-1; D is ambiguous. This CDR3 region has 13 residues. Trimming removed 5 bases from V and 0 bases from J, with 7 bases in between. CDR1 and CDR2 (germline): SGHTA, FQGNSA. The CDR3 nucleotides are TGTGCCAGCAGCGAGTATGTGAACACTGAAGCTTTCTTT. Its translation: CASSEYVNTEAFF. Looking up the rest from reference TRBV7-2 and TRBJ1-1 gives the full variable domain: GAGVSQSPSNKVTEKGKDVELRCDPISGHTALYWYRQSLGQGLEFLIYFQGNSAPDKSGLPSDRFSAERTGGSVSTLTIQRTQQEDSAVYLCASSEYVNTEAFFGQGTRLTVV.

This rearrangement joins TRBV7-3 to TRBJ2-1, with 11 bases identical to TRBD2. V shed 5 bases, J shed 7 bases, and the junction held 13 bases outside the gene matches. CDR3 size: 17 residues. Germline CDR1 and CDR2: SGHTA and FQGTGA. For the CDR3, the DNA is TGTGCCAGCAGCGTTGACCCTGGTCTAGCGGGAGGAAATGAGCAGTTCTTC. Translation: CASSVDPGLAGGNEQFF.

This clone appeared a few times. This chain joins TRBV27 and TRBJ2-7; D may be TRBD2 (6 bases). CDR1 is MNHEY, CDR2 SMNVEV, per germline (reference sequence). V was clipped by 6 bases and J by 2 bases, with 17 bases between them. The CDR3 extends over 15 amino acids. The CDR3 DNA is TGTGCCAGCAGGGTTCAGCAGCGGGCTACCTACGAGCAGTACTTC. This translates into CASRVQQRATYEQYF.

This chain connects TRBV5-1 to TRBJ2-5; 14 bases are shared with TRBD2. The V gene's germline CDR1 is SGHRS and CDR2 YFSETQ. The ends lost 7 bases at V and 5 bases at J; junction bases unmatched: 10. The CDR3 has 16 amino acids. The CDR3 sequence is CASFLGTSGRGETQYF. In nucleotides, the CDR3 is TGCGCCAGCTTCCTCGGGACTAGCGGGAGAGGGGAGACCCAGTACTTC.

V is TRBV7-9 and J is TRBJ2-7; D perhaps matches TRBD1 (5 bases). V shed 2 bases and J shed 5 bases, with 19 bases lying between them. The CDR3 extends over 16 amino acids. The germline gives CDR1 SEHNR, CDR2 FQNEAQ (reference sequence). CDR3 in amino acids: CASSLTLVGQGNEQYF. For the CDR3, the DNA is TGTGCCAGCAGCTTAACTTTGGTGGGGCAGGGTAACGAGCAGTACTTC.

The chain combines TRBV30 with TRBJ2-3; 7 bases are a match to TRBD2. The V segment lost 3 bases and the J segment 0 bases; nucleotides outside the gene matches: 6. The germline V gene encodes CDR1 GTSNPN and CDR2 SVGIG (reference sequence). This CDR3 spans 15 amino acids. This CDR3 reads CAWSLLAVSTDTQYF. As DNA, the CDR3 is TGTGCCTGGAGCTTGCTAGCGGTTAGCACAGATACGCAGTATTTT.

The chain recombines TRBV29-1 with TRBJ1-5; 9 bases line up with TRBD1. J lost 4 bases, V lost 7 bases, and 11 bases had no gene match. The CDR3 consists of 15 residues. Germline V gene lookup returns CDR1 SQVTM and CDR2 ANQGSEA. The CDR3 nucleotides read TGCAGCGCTGGACAGGGGTCCTCTAAAAATCAGCCCCAGCATTTT. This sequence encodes CSAGQGSSKNQPQHF.

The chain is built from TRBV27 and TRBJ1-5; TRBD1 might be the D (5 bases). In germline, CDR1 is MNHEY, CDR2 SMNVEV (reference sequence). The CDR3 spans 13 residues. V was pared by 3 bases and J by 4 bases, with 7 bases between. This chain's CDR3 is CASSFQGNQPQHF. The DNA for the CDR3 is TGTGCCAGCAGTTTCCAGGGTAATCAGCCCCAGCATTTT.

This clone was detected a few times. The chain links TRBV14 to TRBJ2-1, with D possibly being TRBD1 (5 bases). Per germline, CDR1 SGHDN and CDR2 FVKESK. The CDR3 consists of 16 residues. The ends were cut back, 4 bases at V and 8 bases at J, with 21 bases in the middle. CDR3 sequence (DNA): TGTGCCAGCAGCCGGCGAGACAGCCCAAAGTTGGATGAGCAGTTCTTC. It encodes CASSRRDSPKLDEQFF.

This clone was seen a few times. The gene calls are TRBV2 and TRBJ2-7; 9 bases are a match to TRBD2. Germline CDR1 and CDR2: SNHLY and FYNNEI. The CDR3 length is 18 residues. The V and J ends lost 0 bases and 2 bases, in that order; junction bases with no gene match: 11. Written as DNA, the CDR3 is TGTGCCAGCAGTGAAGCATGGGGGGGGACTAGCAGACCCTACGAGCAGTACTTC. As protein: CASSEAWGGTSRPYEQYF.

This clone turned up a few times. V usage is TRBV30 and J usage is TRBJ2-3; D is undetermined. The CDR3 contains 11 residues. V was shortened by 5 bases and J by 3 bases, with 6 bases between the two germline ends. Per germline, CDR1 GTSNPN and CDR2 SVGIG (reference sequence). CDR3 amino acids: CAWDITDTQYF. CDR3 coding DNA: TGTGCCTGGGACATAACAGATACGCAGTATTTT.

The chain's CDR3 is CSVRDSGGYTF. The CDR3 bases are TGCAGCGTCCGGGACAGCGGGGGCTACACCTTC. V and J are TRBV29-1 and TRBJ1-2; 7 nucleotides align to TRBD1. Trimming removed 6 bases from V and 8 bases from J; junction bases left unmatched: 6. CDR3 length: 11 amino acids. Germline V gene sequence: CDR1 SQVTM, CDR2 ANQGSEA.

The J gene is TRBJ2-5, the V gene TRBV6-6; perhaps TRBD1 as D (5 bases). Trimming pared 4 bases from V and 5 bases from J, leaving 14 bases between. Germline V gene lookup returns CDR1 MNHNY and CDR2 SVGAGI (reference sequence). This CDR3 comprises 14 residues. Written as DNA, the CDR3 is TGTGCCAGCAGTTGGCAGGGAATCGGGGAGACCCAGTACTTC. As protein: CASSWQGIGETQYF.

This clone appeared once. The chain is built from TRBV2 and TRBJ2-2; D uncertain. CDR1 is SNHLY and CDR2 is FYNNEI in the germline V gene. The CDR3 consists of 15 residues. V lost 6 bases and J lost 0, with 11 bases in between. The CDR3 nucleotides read TGTGCCAGCAGCCTAAAACCTTCGAACACCGGGGAGCTGTTTTTT. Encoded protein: CASSLKPSNTGELFF.

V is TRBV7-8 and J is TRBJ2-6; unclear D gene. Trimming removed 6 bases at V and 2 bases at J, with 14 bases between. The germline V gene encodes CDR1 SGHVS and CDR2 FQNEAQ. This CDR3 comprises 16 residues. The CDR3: CASRRYSTTGANVLTF. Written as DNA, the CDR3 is TGTGCCAGCAGACGCTACAGTACCACTGGGGCCAACGTCCTGACTTTC.

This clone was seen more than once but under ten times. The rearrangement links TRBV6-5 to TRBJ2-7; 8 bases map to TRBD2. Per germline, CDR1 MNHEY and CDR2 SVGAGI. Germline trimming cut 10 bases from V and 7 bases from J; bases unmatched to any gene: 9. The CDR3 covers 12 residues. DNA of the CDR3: TGTGCCACCACACACACGGGGGGGGAGCAGTACTTC. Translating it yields CATTHTGGEQYF.

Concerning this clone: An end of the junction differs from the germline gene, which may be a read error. The CDR3 spells CASSLDRGRGGYTF. The CDR3 coding sequence is TGTGCCAGCAGCCTAGACAGGGGGCGAGGCGGCTACACCTTC. The genes are TRBV11-2 and TRBJ1-2; TRBD1 aligns across 10 bases. Germline loops: CDR1 SGHAT, CDR2 FQNNGV. This CDR3 is built from 14 residues.

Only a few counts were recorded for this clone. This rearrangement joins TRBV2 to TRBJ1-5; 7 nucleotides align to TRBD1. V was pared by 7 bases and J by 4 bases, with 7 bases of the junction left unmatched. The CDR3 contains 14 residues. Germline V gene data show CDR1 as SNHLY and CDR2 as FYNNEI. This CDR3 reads CASTGTELNQPQHF. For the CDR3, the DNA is TGTGCCAGCACGGGGACAGAGTTAAATCAGCCCCAGCATTTT.

The CDR3 is CASSLTVGATSYNEQFF. The DNA for the CDR3 is TGTGCCAGCAGCTTGACGGTGGGAGCTACCTCCTACAATGAGCAGTTCTTC. The chain carries TRBV5-6 and TRBJ2-1, with D maybe TRBD2 (5 bases). Between the trimmed V and J ends, which lost 1 base and 0 bases, there was a span of 14 bases. The CDR3 is made up of 17 amino acids. CDR1 and CDR2 (germline): SGHDT, YYEEEE.

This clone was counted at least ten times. The CDR3 reads CASSSQGPPLGEQYF. As DNA, the CDR3 is TGTGCCAGCAGCTCCCAGGGTCCGCCTCTGGGCGAGCAGTACTTC. The chain is built from TRBV7-2 and TRBJ2-7, with D perhaps matching TRBD1 (5 bases). The CDR3 runs to 15 residues. Looked up from germline, CDR1 is SGHTA and CDR2 is FQGNSA. The V and J ends lost 4 bases and 6 bases respectively, with 19 bases between them.

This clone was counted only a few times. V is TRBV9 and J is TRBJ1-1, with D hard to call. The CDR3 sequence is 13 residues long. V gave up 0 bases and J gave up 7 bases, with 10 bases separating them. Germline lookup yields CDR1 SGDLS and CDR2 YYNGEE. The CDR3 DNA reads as TGTGCCAGCAGCGTAGCTTTCGGGAATGAAGCTTTCTTT. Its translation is CASSVAFGNEAFF. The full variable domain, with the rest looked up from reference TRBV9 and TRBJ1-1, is DSGVTQTPKHLITATGQRVTLRCSPRSGDLSVYWYQQSLDQGLQFLIQYYNGEERAKGNILERFSAQQFPDLHSELNLSSLELGDSALYFCASSVAFGNEAFFGQGTRLTVV.

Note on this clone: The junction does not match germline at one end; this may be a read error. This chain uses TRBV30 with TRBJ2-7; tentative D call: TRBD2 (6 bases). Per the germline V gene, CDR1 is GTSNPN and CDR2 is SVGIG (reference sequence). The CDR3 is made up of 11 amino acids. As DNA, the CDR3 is TGTGCCTGGAGTGTGGGGAATTGGGGGGACTTC. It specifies CAWSVGNWGDF.

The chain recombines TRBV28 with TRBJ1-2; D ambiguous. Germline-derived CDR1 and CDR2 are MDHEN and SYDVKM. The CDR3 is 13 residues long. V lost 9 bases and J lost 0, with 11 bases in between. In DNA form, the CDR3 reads TGTGCCAGTACGAGCGGGGCTAACTATGGCTACACCTTC. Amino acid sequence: CASTSGANYGYTF.

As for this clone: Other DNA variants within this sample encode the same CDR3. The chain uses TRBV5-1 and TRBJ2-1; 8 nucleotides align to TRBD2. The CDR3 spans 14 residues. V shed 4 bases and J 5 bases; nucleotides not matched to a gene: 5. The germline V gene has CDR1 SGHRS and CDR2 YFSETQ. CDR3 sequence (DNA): TGCGCCAGCAGCCTTGGACTAGCCGACAATGAGCAGTTCTTC. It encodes CASSLGLADNEQFF. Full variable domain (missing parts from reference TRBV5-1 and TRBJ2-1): KAGVTQTPRYLIKTRGQQVTLSCSPISGHRSVSWYQQTPGQGLQFLFEYFSETQRNKGNFPGRFSGRQFSNSRSEMNVSTLELGDSALYLCASSLGLADNEQFFGPGTRLTVL.

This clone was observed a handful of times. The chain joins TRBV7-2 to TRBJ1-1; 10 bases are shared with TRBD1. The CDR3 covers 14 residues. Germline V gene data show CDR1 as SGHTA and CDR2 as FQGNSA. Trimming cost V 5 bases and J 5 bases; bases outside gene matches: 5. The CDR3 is CASSLGQGRTEAFF. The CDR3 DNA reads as TGTGCCAGCAGCCTGGGACAGGGGAGAACTGAAGCTTTCTTT. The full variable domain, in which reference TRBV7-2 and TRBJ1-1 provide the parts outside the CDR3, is GAGVSQSPSNKVTEKGKDVELRCDPISGHTALYWYRQSLGQGLEFLIYFQGNSAPDKSGLPSDRFSAERTGGSVSTLTIQRTQQEDSAVYLCASSLGQGRTEAFFGQGTRLTVV.

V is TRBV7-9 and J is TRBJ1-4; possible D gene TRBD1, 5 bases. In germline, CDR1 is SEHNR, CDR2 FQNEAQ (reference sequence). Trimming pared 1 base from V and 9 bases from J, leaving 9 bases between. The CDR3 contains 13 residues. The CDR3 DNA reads TGTGCCAGCAGCTTAGAGGACATCCAAAAACTGTTTTTT. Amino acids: CASSLEDIQKLFF.